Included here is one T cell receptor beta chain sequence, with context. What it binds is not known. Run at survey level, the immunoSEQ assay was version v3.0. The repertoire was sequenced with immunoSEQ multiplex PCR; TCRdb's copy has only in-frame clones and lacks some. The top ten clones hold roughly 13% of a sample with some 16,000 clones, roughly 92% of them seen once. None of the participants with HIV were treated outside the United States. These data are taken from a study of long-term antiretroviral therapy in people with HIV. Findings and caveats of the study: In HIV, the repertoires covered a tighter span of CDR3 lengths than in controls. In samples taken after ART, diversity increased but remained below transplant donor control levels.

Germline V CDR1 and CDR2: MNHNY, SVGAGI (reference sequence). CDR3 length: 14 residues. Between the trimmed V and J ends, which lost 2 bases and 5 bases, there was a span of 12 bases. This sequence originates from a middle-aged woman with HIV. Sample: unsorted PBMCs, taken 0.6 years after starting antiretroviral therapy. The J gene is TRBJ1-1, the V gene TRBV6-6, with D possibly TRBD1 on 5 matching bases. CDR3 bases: TGTGCCAGCAGTTACACTGGGCGGGGGACTGAAGCTTTCTTT. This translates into CASSYTGRGTEAFF.